The clone carrying this T cell receptor (beta chain) has just one count. The data were obtained in a study of blood T cell repertoires in COVID-19. The protocol was immunoSEQ multiplex PCR, while the TCRdb copy is restricted to in-frame clones and leaves out a portion. The data show under 300,000 clones, 70% to 90% seen once. Trimming took off 2 bases at V and 7 bases at J, with 3 bases between the two ends. The CDR3 contains 12 residues. Germline CDR1 and CDR2: MGHDK and SYGVNS. This TCR was sampled from a woman aged 50 to 65 who had recovered from COVID-19. The rearrangement uses TRBV25-1 and TRBJ1-6, with D unclear. Sequencing used PBMCs or T cells enriched from blood (not recorded which). In DNA, the CDR3 is TGTGCCAGCAGTGAACCGAATTCACCCCTCCACTTT. Amino acids: CASSEPNSPLHF.